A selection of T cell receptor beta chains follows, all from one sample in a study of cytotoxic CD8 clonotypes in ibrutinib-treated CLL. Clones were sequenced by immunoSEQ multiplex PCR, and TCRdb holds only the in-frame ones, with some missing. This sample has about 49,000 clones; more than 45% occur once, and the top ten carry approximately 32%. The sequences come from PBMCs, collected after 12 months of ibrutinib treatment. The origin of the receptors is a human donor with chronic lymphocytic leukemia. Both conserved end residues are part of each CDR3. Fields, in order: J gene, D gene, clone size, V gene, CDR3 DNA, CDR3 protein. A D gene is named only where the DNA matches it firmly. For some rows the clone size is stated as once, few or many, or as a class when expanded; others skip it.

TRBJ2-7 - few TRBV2 TGTGCCAGCAGCTCCTCCTACGAGCAGTACTTC CASSSSYEQYF
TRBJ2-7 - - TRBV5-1 TGCGCCAGCAGCTTGGCGGGACAATACGAGCAGTACTTC CASSLAGQYEQYF
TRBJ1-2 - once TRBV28 TGTGCCAGCAGCCGGGGACGGAACTATGGCTACACCTTC CASSRGRNYGYTF
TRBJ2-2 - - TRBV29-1 TGCAGCGTTGAATACAGCTACACCGGGGAGCTGTTTTTT CSVEYSYTGELFF
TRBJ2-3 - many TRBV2 TGTGCCAGCAGTGAAAGGGCATCTGGCACAGATACGCAGTATTTT CASSERASGTDTQYF
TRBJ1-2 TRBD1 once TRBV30 TGTGCCTGGAGTGTACCGTCAGGGGGCACTAACTATGGCTACACCTTC CAWSVPSGGTNYGYTF
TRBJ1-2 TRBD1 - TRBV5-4 TGTGCCAGCAGCTTGAGGCAGGGGACAGGTGGCTACACCTTC CASSLRQGTGGYTF
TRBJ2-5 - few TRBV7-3 TGTGCCAGCAGCCTCGTAAACCAAGAGACCCAGTACTTC CASSLVNQETQYF
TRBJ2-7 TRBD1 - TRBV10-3 TGTGCCATCAGTGAGGGGACAGGGGGGGAGCAGTACTTC CAISEGTGGEQYF
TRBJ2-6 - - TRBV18 TGTGCCAGCTCACCAGTCAGTTCCTCTGGGGCCAACGTCCTGACTTTC CASSPVSSSGANVLTF
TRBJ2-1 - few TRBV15 TGTGCCACCAGCAGGGATTACAATGAGCAGTTCTTC CATSRDYNEQFF
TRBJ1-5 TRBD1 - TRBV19 TGTGCCAGTAGTCGACAGGGGGCCAGGGCCCAGCATTTT CASSRQGARAQHF
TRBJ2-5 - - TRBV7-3 TGTGCCAGCAGCTTAGATAGTCAAGAGACCCAGTACTTC CASSLDSQETQYF
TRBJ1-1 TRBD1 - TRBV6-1 TGTGCCAGCAGATGGGACAGTACTGAAGCTTTCTTT CASRWDSTEAFF
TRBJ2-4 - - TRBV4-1 TGCGCCAGCAAGTCGAGGCCTTTAGCCAAAAACATTCAGTACTTC CASKSRPLAKNIQYF
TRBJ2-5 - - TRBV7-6 TGTGCCAGCAGCTCCACACCGCAAGAGACCCAGTACTTC CASSSTPQETQYF
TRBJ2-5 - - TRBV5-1 TGCGCCAGCAGCTTGGCCGCGCAGGGCCAAGAGACCCAGTACTTC CASSLAAQGQETQYF
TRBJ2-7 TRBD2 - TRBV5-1 TGCGCCAGCAGCTTGGAGGGTAGCGGGAGATACGAGCAGTACTTC CASSLEGSGRYEQYF
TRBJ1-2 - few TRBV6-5 TGTGCCAGCAGTGAATTTTCCGCCTACTATGGCTACACCTTC CASSEFSAYYGYTF
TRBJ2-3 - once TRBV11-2 TGTGCCAGCAGCTTAAGGCGGGACGTCGGCACAGATACGCAGTATTTT CASSLRRDVGTDTQYF
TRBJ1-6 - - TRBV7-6 TGTGCCAGCAGCCCCCCGTCTTTACGGCCGAGCTCCTATAATTCACCCCTCCACTTT CASSPPSLRPSSYNSPLHF
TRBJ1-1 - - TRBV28 TGTGCCAGCAGTTTGCCGACAAGGGGGGTAACAGACACTGAAGCTTTCTTT CASSLPTRGVTDTEAFF